Below are 8 T cell receptor beta chains sequenced from a single sample in a study of shared clonotypes between healthy human individuals. CD45RO-negative cells were positively selected for CCR7, leaving out terminally differentiated effector memory CD45RA+ cells. Sequenced by immunoSEQ multiplex PCR; TCRdb stores in-frame clones only, minus some. The sample holds about 2.1 million clones; 93% are singletons and the top ten take more than 1.5%. Material: naive CD8+ T cells from PBMCs. The receptor set was obtained from a man in his late teens or twenties in good health. Some clones in this sample may be carry-over from other donors' samples.

The chain is built from TRBV7-2 and TRBJ2-7; D is unresolved. CDR1 and CDR2 from the germline V gene are SGHTA and FQGNSA. The length of the CDR3 is 15 residues. Trimming shortened V by 3 bases and J by 5 bases, and 17 bases separated the two germline ends. CDR3 residues: CASSLGRPLGHEQYF. In DNA form, the CDR3 reads TGTGCCAGCAGCTTGGGTAGGCCTCTAGGCCACGAGCAGTACTTC.

V gene TRBV4-2 combines with J gene TRBJ2-1, with 12 bases lining up with TRBD2. Losses at the gene ends were 3 bases for V and 9 bases for J; bases not matched to a gene: 9. The CDR3 has 16 amino acids. Germline V gene sequence: CDR1 LGHNA, CDR2 YNFKEQ. CDR3 nucleotide sequence: TGTGCCAGCAGCCATACGAGACTAGCGGGAGTCGTTGAGCAGTTCTTC. Its translation is CASSHTRLAGVVEQFF.

The J gene is TRBJ2-3, the V gene TRBV30; TRBD1 might be the D (5 bases). Trimming took off 4 bases at V and 0 bases at J, with 14 bases between the two ends. This CDR3 is built from 15 residues. Germline lookup yields CDR1 GTSNPN and CDR2 SVGIG (reference sequence). CDR3 sequence: CAWTKDSASTDTQYF. The CDR3 bases are TGTGCCTGGACCAAAGACAGTGCTAGCACAGATACGCAGTATTTT.

In DNA form, the CDR3 reads TGTGCCAGCAGTGCGGGGGGTGCTTACAATGAGCAGTTCTTC. Its translation: CASSAGGAYNEQFF. The chain joins TRBV28 to TRBJ2-1; 8 bases fit TRBD2. The CDR3 sequence is 14 residues long. The V gene's germline CDR1 is MDHEN and CDR2 SYDVKM. Trimming removed 5 bases from V and 4 bases from J; junction bases left unmatched: 4.

The sample holds one count of this clone. The rearrangement uses TRBV9 and TRBJ1-3; weak D call: TRBD1 (5 bases). The CDR3 contains 14 residues. Germline V gives CDR1 SGDLS, CDR2 YYNGEE. Trimming left V 6 bases short and J 0 bases short, with 10 bases between. CDR3 sequence: CASKPGGSGNTIYF. In nucleotides, the CDR3 is TGTGCCAGCAAGCCGGGGGGCTCTGGAAACACCATATATTTT.

On this clone: Additional DNA sequences in this sample encode the identical CDR3. The V and J genes are TRBV29-1 and TRBJ2-1; TRBD1 aligns across 8 bases. J gave up 7 bases and V 5 bases, and 4 bases lay outside the gene matches. Germline CDR1 and CDR2: SQVTM and ANQGSEA. The CDR3 totals 12 residues. The CDR3 nucleotides read TGCAGCGTTCTGACAGGGGCGAATGAGCAGTTCTTC. This encodes CSVLTGANEQFF.

The chain employs TRBV7-2 and TRBJ2-5; D possibly corresponds to TRBD2 (6 bases). The V end lost 5 bases, the J end lost 4 bases, and 17 bases lay between the germline ends. This CDR3 contains 15 residues. The germline V gene encodes CDR1 SGHTA and CDR2 FQGNSA. The CDR3 spells CASSVRRLDPETQYF. The CDR3 DNA reads TGTGCCAGCAGCGTCCGGAGACTAGACCCAGAGACCCAGTACTTC.

The rearrangement uses TRBV4-1 and TRBJ2-7; 11 bases fit TRBD2. The length of the CDR3 is 17 residues. Germline loops: CDR1 MGHRA, CDR2 YSYEKL. Trimming cost V 3 bases and J 2 bases; bases outside gene matches: 9. The CDR3 spells CASSQHQGTSGAYEQYF. The CDR3 DNA reads as TGCGCCAGCAGCCAGCATCAGGGGACTAGCGGAGCCTACGAGCAGTACTTC.